This T cell receptor (beta chain) was sequenced during a study of OX40 agonist ivuxolimab in advanced cancers. Study context: A male proportion of about 84% was recorded, with mean age about 54 years and range about 20 to 85. General observations from the study: With doses of 0.1-3.0 mg/kg, partial responders showed among the lowest clonal expansion. Also present in some nonresponders was a low level of normalized T-cell clonal expansion. Expanded clones were, on average, more numerous among CD8+ T cells than CD4+.

Germline V gene data show CDR1 as LGHNA and CDR2 as YSLEER. V shed 1 base and J 2 bases; nucleotides not matched to a gene: 2. The CDR3 length is 15 residues. This clone appeared a single time. Its antigen is not identified. Assay: immunoSEQ multiplex PCR; the TCRdb copy retains only in-frame clones and omits some. The data hold about 91,000 clones, with under 90% observed a single time. The sample consisted of CD4+ or CD8+ T cells sorted from blood, taken in a trial of the OX40 agonist ivuxolimab. The chain uses TRBV4-3 and TRBJ2-7, with 10 bases aligning to TRBD1. This clonotype was sampled from an adult with an advanced solid tumor such as melanoma, head and neck, liver or kidney cancer. In DNA, the CDR3 is TGCGCCAGCAGCCAAGTTGGACAGGGGGCCTACGAGCAGTACTTC. Translating it yields CASSQVGQGAYEQYF.